The clone carrying this TCR beta chain has just a few counts. The antigen remains unidentified. Germline-derived CDR1 and CDR2 are SGHDT and YYEEEE. V was clipped by 4 bases and J by 1 base, with 15 bases between them. The CDR3 totals 16 residues. The data originate from a study of OX40 agonist ivuxolimab in advanced cancers. About the study: A history of anti-PD-1, anti-PD-L1 or anti-CTLA-4 therapy was acceptable, and around 36% had some. The study, taken as a whole, reports: Among the lowest peripheral clonal expansion occurred in 0.1-3.0 mg/kg partial responders. The work left the antigen specificity of expanded peripheral T cells undetermined. Relative to CD4+, CD8+ T cells held more expanded clones on average.

Profiled with immunoSEQ multiplex PCR; TCRdb holds only in-frame clones, not every one. Of under 25,000 clones detected, approximately 78% appear once; the ten largest clones hold about 17%. The V and J genes are TRBV5-6 and TRBJ2-1, with a possible D match to TRBD1 (6 bases). Sequenced here: CD4+ or CD8+ T cells sorted from blood, sampled in a trial of the OX40 agonist ivuxolimab. This sequence was found in an adult with an advanced solid tumor such as melanoma, head and neck, liver or kidney cancer. The CDR3 sequence is CASSLVLGGSYNEQFF. The CDR3 nucleotides are TGTGCCAGCAGCCTTGTGTTAGGGGGTTCCTACAATGAGCAGTTCTTC.